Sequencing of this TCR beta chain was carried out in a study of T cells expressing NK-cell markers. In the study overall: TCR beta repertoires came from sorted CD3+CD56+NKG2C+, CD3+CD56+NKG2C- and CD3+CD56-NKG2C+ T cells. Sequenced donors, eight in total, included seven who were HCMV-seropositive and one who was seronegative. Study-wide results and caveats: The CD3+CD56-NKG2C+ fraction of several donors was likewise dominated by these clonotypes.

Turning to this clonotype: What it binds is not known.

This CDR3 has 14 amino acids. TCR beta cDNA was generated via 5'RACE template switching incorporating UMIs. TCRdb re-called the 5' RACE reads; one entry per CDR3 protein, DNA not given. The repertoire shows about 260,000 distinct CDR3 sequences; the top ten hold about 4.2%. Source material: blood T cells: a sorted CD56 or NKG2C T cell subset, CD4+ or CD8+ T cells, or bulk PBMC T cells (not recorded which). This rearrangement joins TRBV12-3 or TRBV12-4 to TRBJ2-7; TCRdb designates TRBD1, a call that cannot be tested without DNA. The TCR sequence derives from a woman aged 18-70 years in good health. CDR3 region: CASSPGQGFDEQYF.